This record concerns one TCR beta chain sequence. Its specificity is not known. With the read ending 3 residues before the CDR3 end, the germline J gene is used to fill in that end. The sample belongs to a study of T cells in women clearing cervical HPV infection. Findings and caveats of the study: Cases and controls were distinguished at AUC approximately 0.8 by richness and V genes.

Dot-blot hybridization genotyped cervical HPV amplified with MY09/MY11 PCR. The V gene's germline CDR1 is SGHVS and CDR2 FQNEAQ. The CDR3 loop spans 16 amino acids. V lost 4 bases to trimming and J lost 3 bases; unmatched junction nucleotides: 7. Some clones are missing from TCRdb's copy, which holds only in-frame ones; the method was immunoSEQ multiplex PCR. This sample's table has some 21,000 clones. The rearrangement uses TRBV7-8 and TRBJ2-5; 11 positions agree with TRBD2. This clonotype originated in a woman between 18 and 75 years old with a cervical HPV16 infection that either progressed to CIN3+ or cleared (not recorded which). Sequenced input: blood buffy coat. The CDR3 sequence: CASSSTSGVYKETQYF. Partial CDR3 DNA: TGTGCCAGCAGCTCGACTAGCGGGGTTTATAAAGAGACC.